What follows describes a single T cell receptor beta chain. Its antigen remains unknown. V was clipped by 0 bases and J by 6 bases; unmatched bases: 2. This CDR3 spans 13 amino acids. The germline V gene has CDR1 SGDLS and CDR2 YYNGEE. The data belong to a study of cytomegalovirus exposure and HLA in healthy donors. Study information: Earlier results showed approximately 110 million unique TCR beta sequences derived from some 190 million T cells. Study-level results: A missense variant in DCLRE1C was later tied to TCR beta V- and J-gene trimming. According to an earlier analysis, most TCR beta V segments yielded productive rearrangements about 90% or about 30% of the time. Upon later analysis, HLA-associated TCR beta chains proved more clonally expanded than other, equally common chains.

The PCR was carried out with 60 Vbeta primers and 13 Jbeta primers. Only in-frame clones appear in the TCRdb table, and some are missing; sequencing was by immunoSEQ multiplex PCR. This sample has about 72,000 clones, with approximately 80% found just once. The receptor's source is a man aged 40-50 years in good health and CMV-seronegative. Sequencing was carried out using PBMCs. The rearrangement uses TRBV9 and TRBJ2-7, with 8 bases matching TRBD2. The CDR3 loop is CASSVVTSGEQYF. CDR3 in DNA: TGTGCCAGCAGCGTAGTTACTAGCGGCGAGCAGTACTTC.